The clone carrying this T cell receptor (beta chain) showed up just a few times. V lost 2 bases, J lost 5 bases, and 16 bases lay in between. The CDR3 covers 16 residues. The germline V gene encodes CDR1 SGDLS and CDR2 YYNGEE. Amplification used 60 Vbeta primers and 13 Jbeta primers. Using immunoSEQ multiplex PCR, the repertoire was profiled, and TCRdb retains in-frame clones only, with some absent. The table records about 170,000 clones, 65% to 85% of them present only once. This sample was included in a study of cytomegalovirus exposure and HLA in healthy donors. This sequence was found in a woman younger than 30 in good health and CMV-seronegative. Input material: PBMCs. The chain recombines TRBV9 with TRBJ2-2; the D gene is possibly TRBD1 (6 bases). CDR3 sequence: CASSVRQVGVTGELFF. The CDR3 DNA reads TGTGCCAGCAGCGTGCGACAGGTTGGTGTAACCGGGGAGCTGTTTTTT.